The 27 T cell receptor beta chains in this list originate from one sample, sequenced in a study of T cell responses to AZD1222 COVID-19 vaccine. The method was immunoSEQ multiplex PCR; TCRdb's version includes in-frame clones alone and lacks a portion of them. The data show 130,000 to 150,000 clones, approximately 90% seen once. Specimen: peripheral blood, collected on day 0 of AZD1222 vaccination. The receptors originated from an adult in good health.

V and J are TRBV6-2 or TRBV6-3 and TRBJ2-5, with TRBD1 matching over 11 bases. The CDR3 has 15 residues. Germline V lookup: CDR1 MNHEY, CDR2 SVGEGT. J lost 4 bases, V lost 0 bases, and 1 base had no gene match. CDR3 nucleotide sequence: TGTGCCAGCAGTTACTCCGGGACAGGGGGAGAGACCCAGTACTTC. Its translation is CASSYSGTGGETQYF.

The chain combines TRBV6-5 with TRBJ1-4, with D hard to call. CDR3 length equals 13 residues. The germline gives CDR1 MNHEY, CDR2 SVGAGI. Trimming took off 4 bases at V and 8 bases at J, with 11 bases between the two ends. CDR3 nucleotide sequence: TGTGCCAGCAGTTTGGTTCGTAACGAAAAACTGTTTTTT. This translates into CASSLVRNEKLFF.

V is TRBV5-4 and J is TRBJ1-2; unclear D gene. With 1 base removed from V and 2 bases from J, the gap between germline ends came to 9 bases. Germline V gene data show CDR1 as SGHNT and CDR2 as YYREEE (reference sequence). The CDR3 is made up of 14 amino acids. CDR3 region: CASSLTGLNYGYTF. The CDR3 coding sequence is TGTGCCAGCAGCTTGACTGGGTTGAACTATGGCTACACCTTC. The full variable domain, rest sourced from reference TRBV5-4 and TRBJ1-2, is ETGVTQSPTHLIKTRGQQVTLRCSSQSGHNTVSWYQQALGQGPQFIFQYYREEENGRGNFPPRFSGLQFPNYSSELNVNALELDDSALYLCASSLTGLNYGYTFGSGTRLTVV.

The V gene is TRBV7-3, the J gene TRBJ2-5; 11 positions agree with TRBD2. From germline, CDR1 is SGHTA and CDR2 FQGTGA. J was trimmed by 1 base and V by 2 bases; bases with no gene match: 3. The CDR3 has 16 residues. The CDR3 sequence is CASSLAGTSGQETQYF. As DNA, the CDR3 is TGTGCCAGCAGCTTAGCCGGGACTAGCGGCCAAGAGACCCAGTACTTC.

This clone was counted a single time. This chain links TRBV18 with TRBJ2-7; 7 bases fit TRBD2. Germline CDR1 is KGHSH and CDR2 is LQKENI. The V segment lost 6 bases and the J segment 4 bases; nucleotides outside the gene matches: 9. The CDR3 has 14 residues. This chain's CDR3 is CASSGLAERYEQYF. CDR3 DNA: TGTGCCAGCTCGGGGCTAGCGGAAAGGTACGAGCAGTACTTC.

The chain uses TRBV6-6 and TRBJ2-7, with 7 bases aligning to TRBD2. Germline-derived CDR1 and CDR2 are MNHNY and SVGAGI (reference sequence). This CDR3 spans 15 amino acids. J was trimmed by 2 bases and V by 5 bases; bases with no gene match: 9. Written as DNA, the CDR3 is TGTGCCAGCAGTCCCCGCGGCGGGAGCACCTACGAGCAGTACTTC. It translates to CASSPRGGSTYEQYF.

V gene TRBV28 combines with J gene TRBJ2-1; D is ambiguous. The CDR3 has 13 amino acids. Trimming took off 3 bases at V and 3 bases at J, with 6 bases between the two ends. The germline V gene encodes CDR1 MDHEN and CDR2 SYDVKM. As DNA, the CDR3 is TGTGCCAGCAGTTTTTATCGCTACAATGAGCAGTTCTTC. Its protein is CASSFYRYNEQFF.

The CDR3 spells CASRDGGLANEKLFF. In DNA form, the CDR3 reads TGTGCCAGCAGGGATGGGGGGCTTGCTAATGAAAAACTGTTTTTT. J is TRBJ1-4 and V is TRBV6-5; D might be TRBD1 (6 bases). Between the trimmed V and J ends, which lost 6 bases and 3 bases, there was a span of 14 bases. The CDR3 consists of 15 residues. Germline V gene sequence: CDR1 MNHEY, CDR2 SVGAGI.

V gene TRBV3-1 (or the pseudogene TRBV3-2) combines with J gene TRBJ2-3; D gene uncertain. Per the germline V gene, CDR1 is LGHDT and CDR2 is YNNKEL (reference sequence). The CDR3 is 11 residues long. V was clipped by 3 bases and J by 5 bases, with 3 bases between them. The CDR3: CASSQKDTQYF. CDR3 DNA sequence: TGTGCCAGCAGCCAGAAAGATACGCAGTATTTT.

The J gene is TRBJ1-1, the V gene TRBV2, with D tentatively TRBD1 (5 bases). Germline CDR1 reads SNHLY; CDR2 reads FYNNEI. The CDR3 has 18 residues. V gave up 3 bases and J gave up 1 base, with 21 bases separating them. The CDR3, as DNA: TGTGCCAGCAGTGACTTGTCAGGGTTGGCGCCGAGGAACACTGAAGCTTTCTTT. Protein product: CASSDLSGLAPRNTEAFF.

The genes are TRBV12-3 or TRBV12-4 and TRBJ1-6; 8 bases line up with TRBD1. Trimming at V came to 4 bases and at J to 10 bases, leaving 3 bases not matched to a gene. The CDR3 covers 13 residues. The CDR3: CASSYRGWSPLHF. The CDR3 DNA reads as TGTGCCAGCAGTTACAGGGGGTGGTCACCCCTCCACTTT.

The chain joins TRBV11-2 to TRBJ2-3; D ambiguous. The CDR3 totals 15 residues. Trimming pared 0 bases from V and 2 bases from J, leaving 9 bases between. CDR1 SGHAT and CDR2 FQNNGV come from the germline V gene. CDR3 sequence reads: CASSLDGRNTDTQYF. The CDR3 nucleotides are TGTGCCAGCAGCTTAGATGGGCGGAACACAGATACGCAGTATTTT.

The chain couples TRBV5-1 to TRBJ2-7; D is perhaps TRBD1 (6 bases). Trimming pared 4 bases from V and 4 bases from J, leaving 15 bases between. Germline lookup yields CDR1 SGHRS and CDR2 YFSETQ. The CDR3 extends over 14 amino acids. CDR3 DNA: TGCGCCAGCAGCCCCCAGGGGCGGCCATACGAGCAGTACTTC. Translation gives CASSPQGRPYEQYF. The variable domain in full, with the rest retrieved from reference TRBV5-1 and TRBJ2-7, is KAGVTQTPRYLIKTRGQQVTLSCSPISGHRSVSWYQQTPGQGLQFLFEYFSETQRNKGNFPGRFSGRQFSNSRSEMNVSTLELGDSALYLCASSPQGRPYEQYFGPGTRLTVT.

The CDR3 sequence: CASSSHPSTSPAIQYF. CDR3 sequence (DNA): TGTGCCAGCAGCTCCCACCCTTCTACGTCCCCGGCCATTCAGTACTTC. The chain joins TRBV5-4 to TRBJ2-4; D not certain. This CDR3 has 16 amino acids. V was cut by 3 bases and J by 9 bases, with 22 bases left in between. Germline V gives CDR1 SGHNT, CDR2 YYREEE (reference sequence).

The V call is TRBV5-1, the J call TRBJ2-7; 11 nucleotides align to TRBD1. The V gene's germline CDR1 is SGHRS and CDR2 YFSETQ. With V trimmed by 4 bases and J by 8 bases, 5 bases remained unmatched. CDR3 size: 13 residues. In DNA, the CDR3 is TGCGCCAGCAGCCAGGGGACAGGGGGGCAGCAGTACTTC. Translated, it gives CASSQGTGGQQYF.

V and J are TRBV12-3 or TRBV12-4 and TRBJ2-7; 7 nucleotides match TRBD2. There are 13 residues in the CDR3. Trimming cost V 6 bases and J 3 bases; bases outside gene matches: 5. CDR3 in amino acids: CASRGTIIYEQYF. CDR3 nucleotide sequence: TGTGCCAGCAGAGGGACTATCATCTACGAGCAGTACTTC.

This clone was observed once. The J gene is TRBJ2-3, the V gene TRBV15; D might be TRBD2 (5 bases). This CDR3 contains 15 residues. The germline V gene has CDR1 LNHNV and CDR2 YYDKDF (reference sequence). With 0 bases removed from V and 2 bases from J, the gap between germline ends came to 9 bases. The CDR3 sequence: CATSRESGTTDTQYF. The CDR3 coding sequence is TGTGCCACCAGCAGAGAGTCGGGAACCACAGATACGCAGTATTTT. The full variable domain, with the rest looked up from reference TRBV15 and TRBJ2-3, is DAMVIQNPRYQVTQFGKPVTLSCSQTLNHNVMYWYQQKSSQAPKLLFHYYDKDFNNEADTPDNFQSRRPNTSFCFLDIRSPGLGDTAMYLCATSRESGTTDTQYFGPGTRLTVL.

The gene calls are TRBV6-5 and TRBJ2-5; a possible D gene is TRBD1 (5 bases). The CDR3 is 15 residues long. Trimming removed 0 bases from V and 5 bases from J, with 13 bases in between. Germline V gene data show CDR1 as MNHEY and CDR2 as SVGAGI. The CDR3 loop reads CASSYSRTLKETQYF. Here the CDR3 DNA reads TGTGCCAGCAGTTACTCTAGGACACTGAAGGAGACCCAGTACTTC.

This chain links TRBV10-3 with TRBJ2-5, with 9 bases matching TRBD1. The germline CDR1 and CDR2 sequences are ENHRY and SYGVKD. J was trimmed by 5 bases and V by 8 bases; bases with no gene match: 9. The CDR3 has 14 amino acids. CDR3 bases: TGTGCCATCTGGACAGGGGCTGTCGGGGAGACCCAGTACTTC. This translates into CAIWTGAVGETQYF.

A few counts support this clone. The chain's CDR3 is CASSQALGAGGPNEQFF. In DNA, the CDR3 is TGCGCCAGCAGCCAAGCCTTGGGAGCGGGAGGGCCCAATGAGCAGTTCTTC. The chain carries TRBV4-3 and TRBJ2-1; TRBD2 agrees at 10 bases. The trim removed 1 base at V and 6 bases at J, leaving 9 bases unmatched. The germline gives CDR1 LGHNA, CDR2 YSLEER. This CDR3 region has 17 residues.

This chain links TRBV7-8 with TRBJ2-5; tentative D call: TRBD2 (5 bases). There are 14 residues in the CDR3. Germline assignment: CDR1 SGHVS and CDR2 FQNEAQ. V was cut by 5 bases and J by 4 bases, with 14 bases left in between. In nucleotides, the CDR3 is TGTGCCAGCAGCCCCACCCTAGCTCCAGAGACCCAGTACTTC. Translated, it gives CASSPTLAPETQYF.

The V and J genes are TRBV6-5 and TRBJ2-7; 12 bases align to TRBD2. The CDR3 has 15 residues. Germline trimming cut 4 bases from V and 6 bases from J; bases unmatched to any gene: 7. Germline values: CDR1 MNHEY, CDR2 SVGAGI. DNA of the CDR3: TGTGCCAGCAGTTCACGACTAGCGGGAGCCCGCGAGCAGTACTTC. It yields the protein CASSSRLAGAREQYF.

The chain recombines TRBV10-1 with TRBJ2-3; D is possibly TRBD1 (5 bases). The CDR3 is 14 amino acids. V was cut by 8 bases and J by 0 bases, with 12 bases left in between. Germline V lookup: CDR1 WNHNN, CDR2 SYGVQD (reference sequence). CDR3 nucleotides: TGCGCCAGCTTAGGGGCACCTAGCACAGATACGCAGTATTTT. Its protein is CASLGAPSTDTQYF.

V is TRBV4-2 and J is TRBJ2-1; TRBD2 is a possible D gene (6 bases). Germline V gene data show CDR1 as LGHNA and CDR2 as YNFKEQ. The CDR3 consists of 16 residues. V dropped 4 bases and J dropped 9 bases, with 22 bases sitting between them. The CDR3 DNA sequence: TGTGCCAGCAGCCCATCAGGCGTAGCGGTTTGGGGTGAGCAGTTCTTC. Amino acid sequence: CASSPSGVAVWGEQFF.

The chain joins TRBV30 to TRBJ1-5; possibly TRBD1 for D (5 bases). The CDR3 is 14 residues long. In germline, CDR1 is GTSNPN, CDR2 SVGIG (reference sequence). Trimming removed 1 base from V and 4 bases from J, with 11 bases in between. CDR3 bases: TGTGCCTGGAGTGCTGGGACTTGGAATCAGCCCCAGCATTTT. Translating gives CAWSAGTWNQPQHF.

This clone was counted once. The rearrangement uses TRBV7-9 and TRBJ2-3; 7 bases are a match to TRBD2. Looked up from germline, CDR1 is SEHNR and CDR2 is FQNEAQ (reference sequence). The CDR3 has 14 residues. J was trimmed by 2 bases and V by 5 bases; bases with no gene match: 4. The chain's CDR3 is CASSPGTITDTQYF. The CDR3 nucleotides are TGTGCCAGCAGCCCCGGGACTATCACAGATACGCAGTATTTT.

The chain combines TRBV5-8 with TRBJ1-5, with 8 bases matching TRBD1. Per germline, CDR1 SGHTS and CDR2 YDEGEE. The CDR3 consists of 19 residues. V was clipped by 0 bases and J by 0 bases; unmatched bases: 11. The CDR3 reads CASSLVTGGGWDSNQPQHF. The CDR3 coding sequence is TGTGCCAGCAGCTTGGTTACAGGGGGAGGATGGGATAGCAATCAGCCCCAGCATTTT.